This T cell receptor beta chain was found in a study of shared T cell receptors in the human thymus. Profiled with immunoSEQ multiplex PCR; TCRdb holds only in-frame clones, not every one. Found here are about 380,000 clones, over 90% of them singletons; the top ten hold 0.015% to 0.025%. Germline lookup yields CDR1 SGDLS and CDR2 YYNGEE. V lost 0 bases, J lost 4 bases, and 6 bases stayed unmatched. CDR3 length: 15 amino acids. The source of this sequence is a human donor. The chain joins TRBV9 to TRBJ2-7; 8 positions agree with TRBD1. Sequences were obtained from thymocytes. In DNA, the CDR3 is TGTGCCAGCAGCGTAGCTGGGGACAGGAGGTACGAGCAGTACTTC. It encodes CASSVAGDRRYEQYF.